This entry lists 26 T cell receptor beta chains sequenced from one sample in a study of cytomegalovirus exposure and HLA in healthy donors. Some clones are missing from TCRdb's copy, which holds only in-frame ones; the method was immunoSEQ multiplex PCR. This sample yields around 69,000 clones, of which nearly 96% are seen a single time; about 4.6% belongs to the top ten. Sequenced: PBMCs. The origin of the receptors is a woman between 18 and 29 years old in good health and CMV-seropositive.

V is TRBV28 and J is TRBJ2-5; TRBD1 might be the D (5 bases). The CDR3 runs to 13 residues. Trimming stripped 6 bases from V and 2 bases from J, with 10 bases between. Germline V lookup: CDR1 MDHEN, CDR2 SYDVKM. CDR3 nucleotide sequence: TGTGCCAGCAGACCGACAGAGCAAGAGACCCAGTACTTC. This translates into CASRPTEQETQYF.

The chain couples TRBV18 to TRBJ2-1, with D unclear. The V end lost 3 bases, the J end lost 5 bases, and 8 bases lay between the germline ends. The CDR3 is 13 residues long. The germline V gene encodes CDR1 KGHSH and CDR2 LQKENI. The CDR3 loop is CASSPTLDNEQFF. CDR3 DNA sequence: TGTGCCAGCTCACCCACCCTAGACAATGAGCAGTTCTTC.

This clone came up once. The chain joins TRBV19 to TRBJ1-5, with 8 bases fitting TRBD1. With V trimmed by 0 bases and J by 6 bases, 10 bases remained unmatched. In germline, CDR1 is LNHDA, CDR2 SQIVND (reference sequence). CDR3 length equals 17 residues. CDR3 in DNA: TGTGCCAGTAGTATAGAGGCCCAGGGGGCGGTAGGTCAGCCCCAGCATTTT. Residues: CASSIEAQGAVGQPQHF. Complete variable domain (other parts from reference TRBV19 and TRBJ1-5): DGGITQSPKYLFRKEGQNVTLSCEQNLNHDAMYWYRQDPGQGLRLIYYSQIVNDFQKGDIAEGYSVSREKKESFPLTVTSAQKNPTAFYLCASSIEAQGAVGQPQHFGDGTRLSIL.

The chain links TRBV27 to TRBJ1-3, with TRBD1 as a possible D gene (5 bases). The germline V and J ends were trimmed by 2 bases and 1 base, with 9 bases remaining between them. CDR3 length equals 15 residues. The V gene's germline CDR1 is MNHEY and CDR2 SMNVEV (reference sequence). CDR3 nucleotide sequence: TGTGCCAGCAGTTTAATTAGGGGATCTGGAAACACCATATATTTT. It encodes CASSLIRGSGNTIYF.

V is TRBV2 and J is TRBJ1-5, with D possibly TRBD1 on 6 matching bases. CDR3 length: 16 amino acids. Germline CDR1 SNHLY, CDR2 FYNNEI. V gave up 0 bases and J gave up 0 bases, with 9 bases separating them. Here the CDR3 reads CASSEAGAGSNQPQHF. CDR3 sequence (DNA): TGTGCCAGCAGTGAAGCGGGGGCCGGTAGCAATCAGCCCCAGCATTTT.

The V call is TRBV5-4, the J call TRBJ2-7, with 7 positions matching TRBD1. Germline V CDR1 and CDR2: SGHNT, YYREEE (reference sequence). There are 12 residues in the CDR3. V lost 4 bases to trimming and J lost 5 bases; unmatched junction nucleotides: 3. CDR3 loop: CASSLQGNEQYF. CDR3 nucleotides: TGTGCCAGCAGCCTACAGGGGAACGAGCAGTACTTC.

This chain connects TRBV7-2 to TRBJ2-5, with 7 bases lining up with TRBD1. CDR1 and CDR2 (germline): SGHTA, FQGNSA. The CDR3 runs 16 residues. Trimming cost V 3 bases and J 5 bases; bases outside gene matches: 12. This CDR3 is CASSFRLTGIGETQYF. The DNA of the CDR3 is TGTGCCAGCAGCTTCCGGCTGACAGGGATAGGGGAGACCCAGTACTTC.

This clone was observed a single time. The V and J genes are TRBV5-1 and TRBJ2-1; no reliable D call. V shed 3 bases and J shed 8 bases, with 18 bases lying between them. The CDR3 has 15 residues. The germline CDR1 and CDR2 sequences are SGHRS and YFSETQ. The CDR3 coding sequence is TGCGCCAGCAGCTCTAGGCCCTCGACCACCGATGAGCAGTTCTTC. This gives the protein CASSSRPSTTDEQFF. The full variable domain, with the rest looked up from reference TRBV5-1 and TRBJ2-1, is KAGVTQTPRYLIKTRGQQVTLSCSPISGHRSVSWYQQTPGQGLQFLFEYFSETQRNKGNFPGRFSGRQFSNSRSEMNVSTLELGDSALYLCASSSRPSTTDEQFFGPGTRLTVL.

This chain uses TRBV27 with TRBJ2-5; tentative D call: TRBD2 (6 bases). V was clipped by 1 base and J by 3 bases, with 9 bases between them. CDR3 size: 14 residues. Germline CDR1 MNHEY, CDR2 SMNVEV (reference sequence). Written as DNA, the CDR3 is TGTGCCAGCAGTTTATTCGGCGGGAAAGAGACCCAGTACTTC. Residues: CASSLFGGKETQYF.

This clone came up once. The rearrangement uses TRBV13 and TRBJ1-1, with TRBD1 matching over 9 bases. CDR1 is PRHDT, CDR2 FYEKMQ, per germline (reference sequence). Unmatched junction bases numbered 7, after V lost 5 bases and J lost 9 bases. The CDR3 is made up of 13 amino acids. DNA of the CDR3: TGTGCCAGCAGCCCGGGACAGGGTAGTAAAGCTTTCTTT. It is translated as CASSPGQGSKAFF.

This clone was found once. The chain recombines TRBV7-8 with TRBJ2-6; tentatively, D is TRBD2 (5 bases). Trimming removed 2 bases at V and 4 bases at J, with 9 bases between. CDR1 is SGHVS and CDR2 is FQNEAQ in the germline V gene. The length of the CDR3 is 15 residues. The CDR3 nucleotides are TGTGCCAGCAGCTTATCCGGGAAAGGGGCCAACGTCCTGACTTTC. It is translated as CASSLSGKGANVLTF.

J is TRBJ1-4 and V is TRBV2, with D possibly matching TRBD1 (5 bases). The CDR3 is made up of 15 amino acids. Trimming shortened V by 4 bases and J by 4 bases, and 13 bases separated the two germline ends. Germline lookup yields CDR1 SNHLY and CDR2 FYNNEI. In nucleotides, the CDR3 is TGTGCCAGCAGTGCCCAAGGACAAGATAATGAAAAACTGTTTTTT. Translating gives CASSAQGQDNEKLFF.

The V and J genes are TRBV30 and TRBJ2-1; 11 bases are a match to TRBD1. The CDR3 sequence is 15 residues long. The germline V gene has CDR1 GTSNPN and CDR2 SVGIG (reference sequence). The junction had 13 bases not matched to a gene; V was cut back by 5 bases and J by 10 bases. CDR3 in amino acids: CAWLSGTGGFGEQFF. As DNA, the CDR3 is TGTGCCTGGCTCTCCGGGACAGGGGGGTTTGGCGAGCAGTTCTTC.

V gene TRBV2 combines with J gene TRBJ2-5; D gene uncertain. Germline CDR1 SNHLY, CDR2 FYNNEI. V was clipped by 3 bases and J by 2 bases, with 7 bases between them. The CDR3 runs 13 residues. The CDR3 region has the DNA TGTGCCAGCAGTGATGACTCTCAAGAGACCCAGTACTTC. Translated: CASSDDSQETQYF. Supplemented by reference TRBV2 and TRBJ2-5, the full variable domain reads EPEVTQTPSHQVTQMGQEVILRCVPISNHLYFYWYRQILGQKVEFLVSFYNNEISEKSEIFDDQFSVERPDGSNFTLKIRSTKLEDSAMYFCASSDDSQETQYFGPGTRLLVL.

CDR3 amino acids: CASSLGSGRYNEQFF. The CDR3 DNA reads as TGTGCCAGCAGCTTAGGTAGCGGGCGGTACAATGAGCAGTTCTTC. This chain links TRBV7-8 with TRBJ2-1; 7 bases are shared with TRBD2. This CDR3 region has 15 residues. Germline CDR1 is SGHVS and CDR2 is FQNEAQ. V trimming: 1 base; J trimming: 4 bases; junction bases outside the gene matches: 4.

The V call is TRBV4-3, the J call TRBJ2-7, with a weak D call TRBD2 (6 bases). Germline CDR1 reads LGHNA; CDR2 reads YSLEER. This CDR3 is built from 16 residues. Trimming removed 0 bases at V and 8 bases at J, with 20 bases between. As DNA, the CDR3 is TGCGCCAGCAGCCAAGAACGTAGCGGAACCATTAGTAAGCAGTACTTC. This codes for CASSQERSGTISKQYF.

The chain links TRBV4-3 to TRBJ2-2; perhaps TRBD2 as D (6 bases). CDR1 is LGHNA, CDR2 YSLEER, per germline. V was clipped by 2 bases and J by 0 bases, with 10 bases between them. The CDR3 length is 16 residues. CDR3 nucleotide sequence: TGCGCCAGCAGCCAATCGGACTACGCGAACACCGGGGAGCTGTTTTTT. Its translation is CASSQSDYANTGELFF.

The genes are TRBV11-3 and TRBJ2-1; 10 bases match TRBD2. The CDR3 length is 14 residues. Germline trimming cut 5 bases from V and 4 bases from J; bases unmatched to any gene: 2. The germline gives CDR1 SGHNT, CDR2 YENEEA. CDR3 coding DNA: TGTGCCAGCAGCCGGACTAGCGGATACAATGAGCAGTTCTTC. Amino acids: CASSRTSGYNEQFF.

The chain joins TRBV4-3 to TRBJ2-2, with a tentative D call TRBD2 (5 bases). Germline CDR1 LGHNA, CDR2 YSLEER. V gave up 0 bases and J gave up 6 bases, with 11 bases separating them. This CDR3 spans 15 amino acids. DNA for the CDR3: TGCGCCAGCAGCCAAGATGTCGGGGTTCCCGGGGAGCTGTTTTTT. As protein: CASSQDVGVPGELFF.

The rearrangement uses TRBV7-2 and TRBJ2-3, with D unresolved. The germline V gene has CDR1 SGHTA and CDR2 FQGNSA. Trimming stripped 5 bases from V and 0 bases from J, with 9 bases between. The length of the CDR3 is 14 residues. CDR3 protein: CASSPGASTDTQYF. The CDR3 DNA reads as TGTGCCAGCAGCCCCGGAGCGAGCACAGATACGCAGTATTTT.

This chain joins TRBV6-1 and TRBJ2-1, with TRBD1 identical over 7 bases. V was pared by 6 bases and J by 4 bases, with 3 bases of the junction left unmatched. This CDR3 has 13 residues. Germline V CDR1 and CDR2: MNHNS, SASEGT. This CDR3 is CASSLQGYNEQFF. In nucleotides, the CDR3 is TGTGCCAGCAGCCTACAGGGGTACAATGAGCAGTTCTTC.

This chain joins TRBV9 and TRBJ1-5; the D is unclear. The CDR3 is 11 residues long. Between the trimmed V and J ends, which lost 7 bases and 5 bases, there was a span of 7 bases. Germline CDR1 and CDR2: SGDLS and YYNGEE. The CDR3 here is CASQPDQPQHF. CDR3 bases: TGTGCCAGCCAACCGGATCAGCCCCAGCATTTT.

The chain joins TRBV5-8 to TRBJ2-1, with D maybe TRBD2 (6 bases). V was shortened by 7 bases and J by 1 base, with 15 bases between the two germline ends. The germline V gene encodes CDR1 SGHTS and CDR2 YDEGEE. This CDR3 contains 15 residues. CDR3 region: CASSSRGLSYNEQFF. CDR3 nucleotides: TGTGCCAGCTCCAGTCGGGGGTTATCCTACAATGAGCAGTTCTTC.

Only a few counts were recorded for this clone. The chain couples TRBV27 to TRBJ2-5; 7 positions agree with TRBD1. V shed 5 bases, J shed 2 bases, and the junction held 8 bases outside the gene matches. The CDR3 runs 15 residues. CDR1 is MNHEY, CDR2 SMNVEV, per germline (reference sequence). The CDR3 is CASSIQQGWQETQYF. CDR3 DNA sequence: TGTGCCAGCAGTATCCAACAGGGGTGGCAAGAGACCCAGTACTTC.

The V call is TRBV25-1, the J call TRBJ2-2, with 9 bases that match TRBD1. Looked up from germline, CDR1 is MGHDK and CDR2 is SYGVNS. Germline trimming cut 10 bases from V and 2 bases from J; bases unmatched to any gene: 2. The CDR3 is 13 amino acids. The DNA for the CDR3 is TGTGCCACGACAGGGGGTAACACCGGGGAGCTGTTTTTT. Protein sequence: CATTGGNTGELFF.

This chain joins TRBV14 and TRBJ2-5; D is possibly TRBD2 (5 bases). Germline-derived CDR1 and CDR2 are SGHDN and FVKESK. CDR3 size: 14 residues. Between the trimmed V and J ends, which lost 2 bases and 5 bases, there was a span of 12 bases. In DNA, the CDR3 is TGTGCCAGCAGCCAATTCGGGATTATGGAGACCCAGTACTTC. Encoded protein: CASSQFGIMETQYF.